The clone carrying this T cell receptor (beta chain) was counted many times. No antigen is known for it. This entry belongs to a study of T cell repertoires in cytomegalovirus infection. About the research overall: Public TCR beta signatures indicated both CMV infection and matching HLA type. Regarding the study as a whole: Predominance within the ex vivo response was attributable to HLA-C-restricted CMV-specific TCR beta clonotypes. Using cumulative public TCR beta family frequency, the authors identified those who carried CMV together with the relevant HLA.

TCRdb re-called the reads with MiXCR, one entry per CDR3 protein. This sample has about 250,000 distinct CDR3 sequences; over 9% occur once, and the top ten carry 1.5% to 2%. CDR1 is MNHEY and CDR2 is SVGAGI in the germline V gene. Unmatched junction bases numbered 3, after V lost 2 bases and J lost 1 base. CDR3 length: 16 residues. Sequences were obtained from PBMCs. This rearrangement joins TRBV6-5 to TRBJ2-5; 11 bases match TRBD1. The TCR comes from a human donor in good health (CMV status not recorded). Some clones in this sample may be carry-over from other donors' samples. CDR3 residues: CASSYAGTGGQETQYF. The CDR3 region has the DNA TGTGCCAGCAGTTACGCTGGGACAGGGGGCCAAGAGACCCAGTACTTC.